The 27 T cell receptor beta chains below all came from one sample that was sequenced in a study of beta chain features in type 1 diabetes. Expressed TCRB transcripts were sequenced, since all the RNA that had been isolated was reverse transcribed. Libraries were prepared by immunoSEQ multiplex PCR; TCRdb keeps only in-frame clonotypes and omits some of them. Of 390,000 or so clones listed, around 14% are singletons. Source material: naive CD4+ T cells from blood. All receptors derive from a man aged 25-45 years in good health.

This clone was counted at least ten times. This chain uses TRBV30 with TRBJ2-5, with 8 bases that match TRBD1. Per germline, CDR1 GTSNPN and CDR2 SVGIG (reference sequence). With V trimmed by 5 bases and J by 5 bases, 4 bases remained unmatched. The CDR3 has 12 residues. The CDR3, as DNA: TGTGCCTGGGGGCGGACAGGGGAGACCCAGTACTTC. Protein: CAWGRTGETQYF.

The chain couples TRBV7-9 to TRBJ2-7; tentatively, D is TRBD1 (5 bases). V was shortened by 8 bases and J by 5 bases, with 22 bases between the two germline ends. This CDR3 spans 15 amino acids. CDR1 is SEHNR, CDR2 FQNEAQ, per germline (reference sequence). DNA of the CDR3: TGTGCCAGCCACGGATGGGCCAGGGTTGCCCACGAGCAGTACTTC. Translation: CASHGWARVAHEQYF.

This clone was seen more than once but under ten times. The sample has other DNA sequences that encode this CDR3 too. V is TRBV9 and J is TRBJ1-1; D gene ambiguous. Germline V CDR1 and CDR2: SGDLS, YYNGEE. Trimming shortened V by 2 bases and J by 0 bases, and 5 bases separated the two germline ends. The CDR3 is 13 residues long. CDR3 DNA: TGTGCCAGCAGCGTTGGGATGAACACTGAAGCTTTCTTT. This sequence encodes CASSVGMNTEAFF.

The chain uses TRBV5-6 and TRBJ2-2; tentative D call: TRBD1 (6 bases). V was clipped by 1 base and J by 4 bases, with 11 bases between them. This CDR3 contains 15 residues. CDR1 and CDR2 from the germline V gene are SGHDT and YYEEEE. CDR3 DNA sequence: TGTGCCAGCAGCTTGAACAGGGTCTTCACCGGGGAGCTGTTTTTT. It is translated as CASSLNRVFTGELFF.

The V gene is TRBV10-3, the J gene TRBJ2-5, with 9 positions matching TRBD1. Trimming cost V 10 bases and J 4 bases; bases outside gene matches: 10. Germline V gene lookup returns CDR1 ENHRY and CDR2 SYGVKD. This CDR3 is 14 amino acids long. As DNA, the CDR3 is TGTGCCACCCAACAGGGGGCTTTATTAGAGACCCAGTACTTC. This sequence encodes CATQQGALLETQYF.

The gene calls are TRBV18 and TRBJ2-7; no reliable D call. Trimming took off 1 base at V and 1 base at J, with 8 bases between the two ends. Germline V gene lookup returns CDR1 KGHSH and CDR2 LQKENI. The CDR3 covers 14 residues. CDR3 sequence (DNA): TGTGCCAGCTCACCACAGTCGGGTTCCTACGAGCAGTACGTC. It yields the protein CASSPQSGSYEQYV.

The rearrangement joins TRBV9 to TRBJ2-4; D might be TRBD2 (5 bases). With 4 bases removed from V and 1 base from J, the gap between germline ends came to 24 bases. In germline, CDR1 is SGDLS, CDR2 YYNGEE. The CDR3 is made up of 19 amino acids. The CDR3 sequence: CASSREGAGGGRAKNIQYF. CDR3 DNA: TGTGCCAGCAGCCGCGAGGGAGCCGGTGGTGGAAGGGCCAAAAACATTCAGTACTTC.

This clone was detected only a few times. The gene calls are TRBV27 and TRBJ2-7; perhaps TRBD1 as D (6 bases). Trimming cost V 2 bases and J 4 bases, with 15 bases left between them. This CDR3 contains 15 residues. Germline CDR1 is MNHEY and CDR2 is SMNVEV (reference sequence). The CDR3 DNA sequence: TGTGCCAGCAGTTTAAGCTCAACAGGGTCTTACGAGCAGTACTTC. This encodes CASSLSSTGSYEQYF.

J is TRBJ1-2 and V is TRBV6-6; 7 bases match TRBD1. CDR1 MNHNY and CDR2 SVGAGI come from the germline V gene (reference sequence). J lost 5 bases, V lost 6 bases, and 6 bases had no gene match. This CDR3 is 13 amino acids long. The CDR3 DNA reads as TGTGCCAGCAGCCCCCAACAGGGGTATGGCTACACCTTC. It codes for CASSPQQGYGYTF.

This clone has a handful of counts. This rearrangement joins TRBV30 to TRBJ2-2, with D maybe TRBD1 (5 bases). Germline CDR1 reads GTSNPN; CDR2 reads SVGIG (reference sequence). The CDR3 spans 14 residues. The V gene lost 1 base and the J gene lost 3 bases, with 9 bases spanning the gap. CDR3 DNA: TGTGCCTGGAGTGGCAGGGAAGACACCGGGGAGCTGTTTTTT. It translates to CAWSGREDTGELFF.

This chain uses TRBV18 with TRBJ1-5; D unresolved. Looked up from germline, CDR1 is KGHSH and CDR2 is LQKENI. With 2 bases removed from V and 5 bases from J, the gap between germline ends came to 10 bases. This CDR3 has 14 amino acids. The CDR3 coding sequence is TGTGCCAGCTCACCAAGGGATCTGGATCAGCCCCAGCATTTT. It is translated as CASSPRDLDQPQHF.

This clone appeared many times. The same CDR3 also results from other DNA sequences found in this sample. The CDR3 DNA reads TGTGCCAGCAGCGCGGACAATGAGCAGTTCTTC. It codes for CASSADNEQFF. The chain uses TRBV9 and TRBJ2-1; D call uncertain. V lost 3 bases and J lost 5, with 3 bases in between. The CDR3 loop spans 11 amino acids. Germline CDR1 is SGDLS and CDR2 is YYNGEE.

The chain employs TRBV7-2 and TRBJ2-5, with 8 bases identical to TRBD2. From germline, CDR1 is SGHTA and CDR2 FQGNSA. The CDR3 spans 12 residues. V shed 5 bases and J 13 bases; nucleotides not matched to a gene: 9. The CDR3 nucleotides read TGTGCCAGCAGCCGACCGGGGGGGCTGGCGTACTTC. Its protein is CASSRPGGLAYF.

The chain couples TRBV30 to TRBJ1-5; unclear D gene. CDR3 length: 12 residues. The V gene's germline CDR1 is GTSNPN and CDR2 SVGIG (reference sequence). Trimming took 2 bases from V and 4 from J, leaving 6 bases between them. CDR3 protein: CAWSRVNQPQHF. Here the CDR3 DNA reads TGTGCCTGGAGTAGGGTGAATCAGCCCCAGCATTTT.

The sample holds a few counts of this clone. This chain joins TRBV11-3 and TRBJ2-7; D is unresolved. The CDR3 spans 14 residues. Trimming pared 0 bases from V and 4 bases from J, leaving 10 bases between. Germline CDR1 is SGHNT and CDR2 is YENEEA. For the CDR3, the DNA is TGTGCCAGCAGCTTAGATCTAGAAGGATACGAGCAGTACGTC. Protein product: CASSLDLEGYEQYV.

This clone appeared a few times. The chain joins TRBV14 to TRBJ2-1, with 10 bases matching TRBD2. Unmatched junction bases numbered 7, after V lost 1 base and J lost 4 bases. Germline CDR1 reads SGHDN; CDR2 reads FVKESK. CDR3 length equals 17 residues. In DNA, the CDR3 is TGTGCCAGCAGCCAAGCCCTTACTAGCGGGGTTTACAATGAGCAGTTCTTC. This encodes CASSQALTSGVYNEQFF. Combining the CDR3 with reference TRBV14 and TRBJ2-1 gives the whole variable domain EAGVTQFPSHSVIEKGQTVTLRCDPISGHDNLYWYRRVMGKEIKFLLHFVKESKQDESGMPNNRFLAERTGGTYSTLKVQPAELEDSGVYFCASSQALTSGVYNEQFFGPGTRLTVL.

Here the CDR3 DNA reads TGTGCCAGCAGCTTAACAGGCAGCTACAATGAGCAGTTCTTC. Amino acids: CASSLTGSYNEQFF. The rearrangement links TRBV11-2 to TRBJ2-1; D is perhaps TRBD1 (5 bases). The germline V gene encodes CDR1 SGHAT and CDR2 FQNNGV. V lost 2 bases, J lost 3 bases, and 8 bases lay in between. The CDR3 contains 14 residues.

The V and J genes are TRBV10-3 and TRBJ2-5; 10 bases map to TRBD2. This CDR3 is built from 15 residues. Trimming removed 3 bases from V and 2 bases from J; junction bases left unmatched: 3. CDR1 is ENHRY, CDR2 SYGVKD, per germline. In DNA form, the CDR3 reads TGTGCCATCAGTGAAAGCGGGGGGGCGCAAGAGACCCAGTACTTC. Its protein product is CAISESGGAQETQYF.

This chain uses TRBV5-4 with TRBJ1-6; D is undetermined. Germline values: CDR1 SGHNT, CDR2 YYREEE (reference sequence). This CDR3 is 12 amino acids long. V was clipped by 1 base and J by 8 bases, with 4 bases between them. This CDR3 reads CASSLSHSPLHF. DNA for the CDR3: TGTGCCAGCAGCTTGTCCCATTCACCCCTCCACTTT.

This chain joins TRBV4-3 and TRBJ2-1; TRBD2 aligns across 14 bases. Trimming at V came to 5 bases and at J to 8 bases, leaving 8 bases not matched to a gene. The CDR3 runs to 16 residues. Germline CDR1 is LGHNA and CDR2 is YSLEER. The chain's CDR3 is CASSSSGTSGSYEQFF. As DNA, the CDR3 is TGCGCCAGCAGCTCGTCCGGGACTAGCGGGAGTTATGAGCAGTTCTTC.

This clone was found a few times. The rearrangement uses TRBV29-1 and TRBJ1-2, with D uncertain. The CDR3 runs to 12 residues. With 4 bases removed from V and 4 bases from J, the gap between germline ends came to 10 bases. Germline assignment: CDR1 SQVTM and CDR2 ANQGSEA. CDR3 region: CSVARDTYGYTF. The DNA of the CDR3 is TGCAGCGTTGCCCGGGATACCTATGGCTACACCTTC.

The chain recombines TRBV18 with TRBJ2-5; D is ambiguous. V shed 4 bases and J shed 1 base, with 7 bases lying between them. This CDR3 region has 13 residues. Germline V gene sequence: CDR1 KGHSH, CDR2 LQKENI. In nucleotides, the CDR3 is TGTGCCAGCTCACTTAACCTCCAAGAGACCCAGTACTTC. It yields the protein CASSLNLQETQYF.

The sample holds a few counts of this clone. The rearrangement joins TRBV23-1 to TRBJ2-1; TRBD2 might be the D (7 bases). TRBV23-1 counts as an open reading frame of uncertain function. This CDR3 has 15 amino acids. V lost 4 bases, J lost 4 bases, and 14 bases lay in between. CDR3 in DNA: TGCGCCAGCAGTCCCCGGGGGGCAGTATACAATGAGCAGTTCTTC. It yields the protein CASSPRGAVYNEQFF.

The chain recombines TRBV4-1 with TRBJ2-5; D perhaps matches TRBD1 (6 bases). This CDR3 is built from 20 residues. Per the germline V gene, CDR1 is MGHRA and CDR2 is YSYEKL. Trimming took off 0 bases at V and 1 base at J, with 24 bases between the two ends. The CDR3 region has the DNA TGCGCCAGCAGCCAAGAAAGTGTGGCAACACTACAGGGATTCCAAGAGACCCAGTACTTC. It is translated as CASSQESVATLQGFQETQYF.

V and J are TRBV28 and TRBJ2-1; 8 nucleotides align to TRBD2. J lost 1 base, V lost 2 bases, and 1 base had no gene match. The CDR3 spans 15 residues. CDR1 and CDR2 (germline): MDHEN, SYDVKM. CDR3 protein: CASSLSGSSYNEQFF. CDR3 in DNA: TGTGCCAGCAGTTTAAGCGGGAGTTCCTACAATGAGCAGTTCTTC.

Note on this clone: Other DNA sequences in this sample translate to the same CDR3. This chain connects TRBV7-6 to TRBJ2-5, with D hard to call. This CDR3 has 12 residues. In germline, CDR1 is SGHVS, CDR2 FNYEAQ. V lost 1 base, J lost 2 bases, and 2 bases lay in between. CDR3: CASSLGQETQYF. DNA of the CDR3: TGTGCCAGCAGCTTAGGACAAGAGACCCAGTACTTC.

This clone was seen a few times. CDR3 DNA sequence: TGTGCCATAGCGGATAGCGGGCATTACAATGAGCAGTTCTTC. It translates to CAIADSGHYNEQFF. The chain links TRBV10-3 to TRBJ2-1; 7 bases align to TRBD2. With 9 bases clipped from V and 4 bases from J, the junction kept 9 bases outside the gene matches. Germline loops: CDR1 ENHRY, CDR2 SYGVKD. The CDR3 loop spans 14 amino acids.